This T cell receptor (beta chain) was identified during a study of Ad26.COV2.S vaccination and SARS-CoV-2 variants. Study-level background: The donor belonged to the COV1001 Ad26.COV2.S trial arm.

The V end lost 5 bases, the J end lost 7 bases, and 16 bases lay between the germline ends. The CDR3 runs 15 residues. The germline V gene has CDR1 SGHNT and CDR2 YYREEE (reference sequence). Libraries were prepared by immunoSEQ multiplex PCR; TCRdb keeps only in-frame clonotypes and omits some of them. Of 300,000 to 350,000 clones listed, about 88% were seen once; the top ten hold 9.5% to 12%. Treatment: about 20 received Ad26.COV2.S at low or high dose, single or two shots; roughly 5 received placebo; per-sample allocation not given. The samples were gathered on day 63 after the first injection of vaccine or placebo. This clone was seen just once. The antigen is undetermined. The study, taken as a whole, reports: Across vaccine and placebo recipients, the breadth of non-spike TCRs was similar. The placebo group had lower spike-specific TCR breadth than the vaccine recipients did.

Sequenced material: peripheral blood, taken in a trial of Ad26.COV2.S vaccine versus placebo. The sequence derives from a person aged 18-65 years who received the Ad26.COV2.S COVID-19 vaccine or a placebo. This sequence joins TRBV5-4 and TRBJ1-6; D not certain. CDR3: CASSSRADLNSPLHF. The CDR3 DNA is TGTGCCAGCAGTTCGCGGGCCGACCTGAATTCACCCCTCCACTTT.